Each of the 3 T cell receptor beta chains below was sequenced from the same sample in a study of CD8+ T cells in alopecia areata. Reverse transcribed after extraction, RNA yielded cDNA as the sequencing template. Assay used: immunoSEQ multiplex PCR; TCRdb lists only in-frame clones, some missing. The data show 130,000 to 150,000 clones, about half seen once. Material: CD4+ T cells sorted from blood, obtained at week 0. The receptors derive from a human donor with alopecia areata.

This clone was counted a few times. The rearrangement uses TRBV19 and TRBJ2-6; D gene unclear. V lost 3 bases, J lost 1 base, and 7 bases lay in between. Germline CDR1 and CDR2: LNHDA and SQIVND (reference sequence). The CDR3 is 15 residues long. The CDR3 spells CASSIFGSGANVLTF. CDR3 DNA: TGTGCCAGTAGTATTTTCGGGTCTGGGGCCAACGTCCTGACTTTC. Based on the CDR3 plus reference TRBV19 and TRBJ2-6, the full variable domain is DGGITQSPKYLFRKEGQNVTLSCEQNLNHDAMYWYRQDPGQGLRLIYYSQIVNDFQKGDIAEGYSVSREKKESFPLTVTSAQKNPTAFYLCASSIFGSGANVLTFGAGSRLTVL.

This chain links TRBV7-2 with TRBJ2-3; D unclear. Germline V CDR1 and CDR2: SGHTA, FQGNSA. Trimming took 3 bases from V and 4 from J, leaving 8 bases between them. CDR3 length: 13 amino acids. The CDR3 here is CASSFPRSDTQYF. CDR3 coding DNA: TGTGCCAGCAGCTTTCCTAGGTCAGATACGCAGTATTTT. The variable domain in full, with the rest retrieved from reference TRBV7-2 and TRBJ2-3, is GAGVSQSPSNKVTEKGKDVELRCDPISGHTALYWYRQSLGQGLEFLIYFQGNSAPDKSGLPSDRFSAERTGGSVSTLTIQRTQQEDSAVYLCASSFPRSDTQYFGPGTRLTVL.

The gene calls are TRBV5-1 and TRBJ2-1, with 12 bases aligning to TRBD2. V dropped 7 bases and J dropped 7; count of bases not matched to a gene: 9. CDR1 is SGHRS and CDR2 is YFSETQ in the germline V gene. The CDR3 extends over 15 amino acids. CDR3 sequence: CASVLLAGGLNEQFF. The CDR3 DNA reads as TGCGCCAGCGTGCTTCTAGCGGGAGGGCTTAATGAGCAGTTCTTC.